This T cell receptor (beta chain) stems from a study of T cell clones after liver transplantation. Study-level information: In this trial, immunosuppression withdrawal was attempted within 2 years of liver transplant. Tolerant meant at least one year fully off immunosuppression without liver enzymes above twice normal.

For this clone: The antigen is unknown.

The CDR3 spans 14 residues. The V gene end was trimmed by 4 bases and the J gene end by 7 bases; junction bases not matched to a gene: 4. Germline V gives CDR1 SGHRS, CDR2 YFSETQ. Sequenced by immunoSEQ multiplex PCR; TCRdb stores in-frame clones only, minus some. Of more than 65,000 clones in the sample, about 80% were seen once. Study findings and constraints: Donor-reactive sequences fell more than third party-reactive ones, suggesting partial deletion.

This chain links TRBV5-1 with TRBJ2-7, with 14 bases matching TRBD2. This sequence was found in a human patient who received a liver transplant. Some T cells may have come from the graft donor. Sample: CD4+ T cells from blood, taken 12 months after liver transplant. The CDR3 DNA is TGCGCCAGCAGCCCTGGGACTAGCGGGAGAGAGCAGTACTTC. Translation: CASSPGTSGREQYF.